This record concerns one T cell receptor (beta chain) sequence. Its antigen remains unidentified. The germline V gene has CDR1 SQVTM and CDR2 ANQGSEA. Trimming shortened V by 1 base and J by 1 base, and 26 bases separated the two germline ends. This CDR3 is 20 amino acids long. The sample comes from a study of T cell repertoires in cytomegalovirus infection. For the study at large: Used in the study were CMV epitopes, some recently identified and HLA-C-restricted, others well-studied and HLA-B-restricted. Signatures in public TCR beta sequences pointed to both CMV infection and matching HLA type.

TCRdb itself ran the reads through MiXCR, one entry per CDR3 protein. The sample lists around 900,000 distinct CDR3 sequences, less than 40% occurring once. Broader study findings: Summed public TCR beta family frequency identified CMV carriers bearing the relevant HLA. CMV-specific TCR beta clonotypes restricted by HLA-C were the ones dominating the ex vivo response.

The TCR originated in a human donor in good health (CMV status not recorded). Some clones in this sample may be carry-over from other donors' samples. The chain links TRBV29-1 to TRBJ2-4; D may match TRBD1 or TRBD2 (5 bases each). The sequenced sample was cultured CD8+ T cells from PBMCs, obtained from culture after CMV antigen stimulation. The CDR3 DNA sequence: TGCAGCGTTGAAGGGACCCGGGACCCAGGGAGTCGATCGGCCAAAAACATTCAGTACTTC. This translates into CSVEGTRDPGSRSAKNIQYF.